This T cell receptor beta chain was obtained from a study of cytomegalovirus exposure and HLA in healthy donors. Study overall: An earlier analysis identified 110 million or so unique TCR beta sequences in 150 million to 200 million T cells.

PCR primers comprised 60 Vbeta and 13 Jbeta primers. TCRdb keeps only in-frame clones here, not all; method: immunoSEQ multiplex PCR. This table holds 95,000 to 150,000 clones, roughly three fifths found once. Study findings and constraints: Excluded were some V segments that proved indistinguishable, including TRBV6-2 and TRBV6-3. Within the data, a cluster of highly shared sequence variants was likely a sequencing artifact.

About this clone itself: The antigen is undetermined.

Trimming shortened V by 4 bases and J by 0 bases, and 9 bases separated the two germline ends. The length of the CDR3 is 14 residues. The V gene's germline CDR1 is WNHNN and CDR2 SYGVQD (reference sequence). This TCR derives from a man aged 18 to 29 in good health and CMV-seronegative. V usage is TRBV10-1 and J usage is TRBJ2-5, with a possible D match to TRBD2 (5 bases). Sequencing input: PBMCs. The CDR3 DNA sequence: TGCGCCAGCAGTGGCGGGCAGAACCAAGAGACCCAGTACTTC. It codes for CASSGGQNQETQYF.